These 20 T cell receptor beta chains share one sample of origin, sequenced in a study of Ad26.COV2.S vaccination and SARS-CoV-2 variants. Treatment meaning: some 19 received Ad26.COV2.S at low or high dose, single or two shots; 5 received placebo; per-sample allocation not given. The investigators took samples on day 63 after the first vaccine or placebo injection. Only in-frame clones appear in the TCRdb table, and some are missing; sequencing was by immunoSEQ multiplex PCR. The sample yields 250,000 or so clones, around nine tenths seen once. Specimen: peripheral blood, collected in a trial of Ad26.COV2.S vaccine versus placebo. These receptors came from a person between 18 and 60 years old who received the Ad26.COV2.S COVID-19 vaccine or a placebo.

The genes are TRBV30 and TRBJ1-1; D is uncertain. Per the germline V gene, CDR1 is GTSNPN and CDR2 is SVGIG (reference sequence). CDR3 length: 14 residues. Trimming stripped 8 bases from V and 1 base from J, with 17 bases between. The CDR3 sequence is CASHPGQSNTEAFF. Written as DNA, the CDR3 is TGTGCCAGCCACCCCGGCCAGTCGAACACTGAAGCTTTCTTT. The full variable domain, in which reference TRBV30 and TRBJ1-1 provide the parts outside the CDR3, is SQTIHQWPATLVQPVGSPLSLECTVEGTSNPNLYWYRQAAGRGLQLLFYSVGIGQISSEVPQNLSASRPQDRQFILSSKKLLLSDSGFYLCASHPGQSNTEAFFGQGTRLTVV.

The V gene is TRBV2, the J gene TRBJ2-5; perhaps TRBD2 as D (5 bases). V was cut by 4 bases and J by 7 bases, with 10 bases left in between. Germline assignment: CDR1 SNHLY and CDR2 FYNNEI. This CDR3 has 12 amino acids. CDR3 residues: CASSVGLTTQYF. The CDR3 coding sequence is TGTGCCAGCAGTGTCGGACTCACGACCCAGTACTTC. Full variable domain (missing parts from reference TRBV2 and TRBJ2-5): EPEVTQTPSHQVTQMGQEVILRCVPISNHLYFYWYRQILGQKVEFLVSFYNNEISEKSEIFDDQFSVERPDGSNFTLKIRSTKLEDSAMYFCASSVGLTTQYFGPGTRLLVL.

The rearrangement uses TRBV3-1 (or the pseudogene TRBV3-2) and TRBJ2-1, with a tentative D call TRBD2 (6 bases). Germline values: CDR1 LGHDT, CDR2 YNNKEL (reference sequence). CDR3 length: 12 residues. V was cut by 4 bases and J by 14 bases, with 15 bases left in between. The CDR3 region has the DNA TGTGCCAGCAGCCTATACGGTCAGCGGGAGTTCTTC. Translation: CASSLYGQREFF.

The chain couples TRBV11-2 to TRBJ2-5; D may be TRBD2 (6 bases). Trimming pared 2 bases from V and 7 bases from J, leaving 20 bases between. This CDR3 has 16 amino acids. CDR1 SGHAT and CDR2 FQNNGV come from the germline V gene. This CDR3 reads CASSLSRQGLRGTQYF. CDR3 bases: TGTGCCAGCAGCTTATCCCGCCAGGGACTTCGTGGGACCCAGTACTTC. Together with reference TRBV11-2 and TRBJ2-5, the CDR3 gives the full variable domain: EAGVAQSPRYKIIEKRQSVAFWCNPISGHATLYWYQQILGQGPKLLIQFQNNGVVDDSQLPKDRFSAERLKGVDSTLKIQPAKLEDSAVYLCASSLSRQGLRGTQYFGPGTRLLVL.

This chain links TRBV11-3 with TRBJ2-1, with D tentatively TRBD1 (6 bases). The V gene's germline CDR1 is SGHNT and CDR2 YENEEA. Trimming left V 1 base short and J 9 bases short, with 10 bases between. CDR3 size: 13 residues. The DNA of the CDR3 is TGTGCCAGCAGCTTAGGGGGGCGCGTTGAGCAGTTCTTC. Translating it yields CASSLGGRVEQFF.

The genes are TRBV28 and TRBJ2-3; D is perhaps TRBD1 (6 bases). The CDR3 runs 16 residues. Trimming took 4 bases from V and 0 from J, leaving 14 bases between them. Germline loops: CDR1 MDHEN, CDR2 SYDVKM. The DNA of the CDR3 is TGTGCCAGCAGTTACAGGGTCCCCTCTAGCACAGATACGCAGTATTTT. Translated, it gives CASSYRVPSSTDTQYF.

The chain recombines TRBV6-5 with TRBJ2-2; TRBD1 agrees at 10 bases. The CDR3 has 15 residues. Per germline, CDR1 MNHEY and CDR2 SVGAGI. Unmatched junction bases numbered 7, after V lost 6 bases and J lost 6 bases. The CDR3 region has the DNA TGTGCCAGCAGAGCGGGACAGGGGATCTCCGGGGAGCTGTTTTTT. It codes for CASRAGQGISGELFF.

The V gene is TRBV12-3 or TRBV12-4, the J gene TRBJ1-6; D is undetermined. Trimming removed 10 bases at V and 5 bases at J, with 12 bases between. This CDR3 comprises 13 residues. The CDR3 reads CAIGKKDNSPLHF. The CDR3 nucleotides read TGTGCCATCGGGAAGAAGGATAATTCACCCCTCCACTTT.

The rearrangement joins TRBV6-1 to TRBJ2-3, with TRBD1 identical over 7 bases. Germline V gene data show CDR1 as MNHNS and CDR2 as SASEGT. J gave up 2 bases and V 6 bases, and 2 bases lay outside the gene matches. The CDR3 is 13 amino acids. CDR3 protein: CASRGQTTDTQYF. The CDR3, as DNA: TGTGCCAGCAGGGGACAGACCACAGATACGCAGTATTTT.

The chain recombines TRBV9 with TRBJ2-1; 10 bases fit TRBD1. The ends lost 3 bases at V and 5 bases at J; junction bases unmatched: 2. This CDR3 contains 14 residues. Germline loops: CDR1 SGDLS, CDR2 YYNGEE. The CDR3 DNA follows: TGTGCCAGCAGCGGGGGACAGGGGAACAATGAGCAGTTCTTC. This translates into CASSGGQGNNEQFF.

The V and J genes are TRBV5-4 and TRBJ2-2, with D possibly being TRBD1 (6 bases). The V gene's germline CDR1 is SGHNT and CDR2 YYREEE (reference sequence). This CDR3 contains 15 residues. Trimming shortened V by 3 bases and J by 7 bases, and 16 bases separated the two germline ends. The CDR3 DNA follows: TGTGCCAGCAGCTCCGGCAGGGGTTTAGGCGGGGAGCTGTTTTTT. This encodes CASSSGRGLGGELFF.

The CDR3 DNA is TGTGCCAGCAGGAGGGCAGGGAACACTGAAGCTTTCTTT. Its protein product is CASRRAGNTEAFF. The chain has TRBV7-3 and TRBJ1-1, with D unresolved. This CDR3 contains 13 residues. CDR1 and CDR2 from the germline V gene are SGHTA and FQGTGA. V was trimmed by 6 bases and J by 1 base, leaving 9 bases between them.

This clone was seen a handful of times. The rearrangement links TRBV9 to TRBJ1-6; D is perhaps TRBD1 (5 bases). V shed 4 bases and J shed 7 bases, with 12 bases lying between them. This CDR3 contains 14 residues. Looked up from germline, CDR1 is SGDLS and CDR2 is YYNGEE. The CDR3 DNA follows: TGTGCCAGCAGCAGGGACGGAAGAAATTCACCCCTCCACTTT. It is translated as CASSRDGRNSPLHF.

This clone was recorded a few times. This chain uses TRBV19 with TRBJ1-6; D possibly corresponds to TRBD1 (5 bases). Germline V gene lookup returns CDR1 LNHDA and CDR2 SQIVND (reference sequence). V gave up 3 bases and J gave up 13 bases, with 16 bases separating them. The CDR3 has 14 amino acids. In DNA, the CDR3 is TGTGCCAGTAGTATTGGGGCAGACCTAAGGCCCCTCCACTTT. It codes for CASSIGADLRPLHF.

This clone showed up just once. This CDR3 reads CASSPHPTTLVGKREPQHF. In DNA form, the CDR3 reads TGTGCCAGCAGCCCACACCCAACCACACTAGTCGGGAAGCGAGAGCCCCAGCATTTT. The V gene is TRBV7-8, the J gene TRBJ1-5; D gene unclear. There are 19 residues in the CDR3. V was trimmed by 5 bases and J by 8 bases, leaving 31 bases between them. Germline V CDR1 and CDR2: SGHVS, FQNEAQ.

The genes are TRBV18 and TRBJ2-1, with D maybe TRBD1 (5 bases). Germline CDR1 KGHSH, CDR2 LQKENI. Trimming cost V 0 bases and J 4 bases, with 10 bases left between them. The CDR3 is 15 residues long. The CDR3 reads CASSPPGVRYNEQFF. As DNA, the CDR3 is TGTGCCAGCTCACCACCAGGGGTCAGATACAATGAGCAGTTCTTC.

The chain couples TRBV6-2 or TRBV6-3 to TRBJ2-7, with 7 bases lining up with TRBD2. Germline V lookup: CDR1 MNHEY, CDR2 SVGEGT. The CDR3 runs to 16 residues. J gave up 2 bases and V 2 bases, and 9 bases lay outside the gene matches. This chain's CDR3 is CASSYSGGSITYEQYV. The CDR3 DNA is TGTGCCAGCAGTTACAGTGGCGGGAGTATCACCTACGAGCAGTACGTC.

The V call is TRBV19, the J call TRBJ1-4; D perhaps matches TRBD1 (6 bases). In germline, CDR1 is LNHDA, CDR2 SQIVND (reference sequence). Trimming removed 3 bases from V and 7 bases from J, with 15 bases in between. This CDR3 region has 15 residues. The CDR3 is CASSMNPGVGEKLFF. The CDR3 DNA is TGTGCCAGTAGTATGAATCCAGGGGTGGGTGAAAAACTGTTTTTT.

The rearrangement uses TRBV4-1 and TRBJ2-5; D is possibly TRBD2 (5 bases). Trimming stripped 1 base from V and 4 bases from J, with 10 bases between. The CDR3 spans 14 residues. Germline assignment: CDR1 MGHRA and CDR2 YSYEKL. The CDR3 protein is CASSQAGYRETQYF. The CDR3 DNA sequence: TGCGCCAGCAGCCAAGCGGGGTACAGAGAGACCCAGTACTTC.

The V call is TRBV12-3 or TRBV12-4, the J call TRBJ1-4; D may be TRBD1 (6 bases). This CDR3 has 13 amino acids. The V end lost 11 bases, the J end lost 6 bases, and 16 bases lay between the germline ends. CDR3 loop: CASDGGADEKLFF. CDR3 sequence (DNA): TGTGCCTCCGACGGGGGGGCGGATGAAAAACTGTTTTTT.